This TCR beta chain was recorded in a study of CD8 T cells in ankylosing spondylitis. Regarding this clonotype: What it binds is not known.

Using its own MiXCR run on the 5' RACE reads, TCRdb lists one record per CDR3 protein. The data hold about 250,000 distinct CDR3 sequences, with 32% observed a single time. Germline trimming cut 2 bases from V and 0 bases from J; bases unmatched to any gene: 1. The length of the CDR3 is 15 residues. The germline V gene has CDR1 SGHVS and CDR2 FNYEAQ. Study-level results: Enrichment of disease-linked clones was reportedly significant in matched ankylosing spondylitis synovial fluid.

What was sequenced was blood, either unsorted or a sorted T cell fraction (not recorded which). The J gene is TRBJ2-3, the V gene TRBV7-6, with 8 bases identical to TRBD1. This TCR was sampled from a male donor with ankylosing spondylitis or in good health (not recorded which). For the CDR3, the DNA is TGTGCCAGCAGCTTACGGGACAGGAGCACAGATACGCAGTATTTT. As protein: CASSLRDRSTDTQYF.